This T cell receptor (beta chain) was sequenced for a study of blood T cell repertoires in COVID-19. Study summary: T cells, B-cell-depleted T cells, or PBMCs provided the cDNA or gDNA that served as material.

The assay was immunoSEQ multiplex PCR, and TCRdb's table has in-frame clones only and misses some. This sample has about 140,000 clones, with roughly 80% found just once. The CDR3 contains 14 residues. Trimming pared 0 bases from V and 1 base from J, leaving 9 bases between. Germline values: CDR1 GTSNPN, CDR2 SVGIG (reference sequence). The receptor's source is a human donor in a cohort sampled during active COVID-19. Sequencing was done on a sample of peripheral blood. J is TRBJ1-1 and V is TRBV30, with no clear D. CDR3 nucleotides: TGTGCCTGGAGTGTGGGTTCGGGGAACACTGAAGCTTTCTTT. Its translation is CAWSVGSGNTEAFF. Full variable domain (rest looked up from reference TRBV30 and TRBJ1-1): SQTIHQWPATLVQPVGSPLSLECTVEGTSNPNLYWYRQAAGRGLQLLFYSVGIGQISSEVPQNLSASRPQDRQFILSSKKLLLSDSGFYLCAWSVGSGNTEAFFGQGTRLTVV.